These T cell receptor beta chains were read from a single sample in a study of cytomegalovirus exposure and HLA in healthy donors. Clones were read by immunoSEQ multiplex PCR, and TCRdb kept only the in-frame ones, dropping some. Found here are 35,000 to 45,000 clones; the top ten clones hold more than 3%. The sequenced material came from PBMCs. Every receptor here comes from a male donor in good health and CMV-seronegative. Each CDR3 is given without its conserved first and last residue. Each record gives: V gene, J gene, CDR3 protein.

v_gene: TRBV5-6; j_gene: TRBJ1-1; CDR3aa: ASSLWTGGPSGTEAF
v_gene: TRBV6-6; j_gene: TRBJ1-1; CDR3aa: ASSYLGRGNTEAF
v_gene: TRBV6-4; j_gene: TRBJ1-5; CDR3aa: ASRGDRDDQPQH
v_gene: TRBV7-9; j_gene: TRBJ1-1; CDR3aa: ATFPQANTEAF
v_gene: TRBV15; j_gene: TRBJ1-5; CDR3aa: ATSPGTGGFSSQH
v_gene: TRBV4-1; j_gene: TRBJ2-7; CDR3aa: ASSQEGQVNYEQY
v_gene: TRBV6-5; j_gene: TRBJ1-5; CDR3aa: ASSYGASNQPQH
v_gene: TRBV4-1; j_gene: TRBJ1-2; CDR3aa: ASSPWPGKKDGYT
v_gene: TRBV27; j_gene: TRBJ1-6; CDR3aa: ASSFTGTGAGALH
v_gene: TRBV5-4; j_gene: TRBJ2-5; CDR3aa: ASSSTSTAGETQY
v_gene: TRBV4-1; j_gene: TRBJ2-2; CDR3aa: ACRTGEFSGELF
v_gene: TRBV18; j_gene: TRBJ2-7; CDR3aa: ASSPRSSGDYEQY
v_gene: TRBV19; j_gene: TRBJ1-6; CDR3aa: ASTRTLQQGAYSPLH
v_gene: TRBV5-1; j_gene: TRBJ1-2; CDR3aa: ASSLAEGLGGYGYT
v_gene: TRBV5-6; j_gene: .; CDR3aa: ASMSDSYEQY
v_gene: TRBV7-6; j_gene: TRBJ1-6; CDR3aa: ASSLSQGNSPLH
v_gene: TRBV7-8; j_gene: TRBJ1-1; CDR3aa: ASKTGRYTEAF
v_gene: TRBV7-6; j_gene: TRBJ1-4; CDR3aa: ASRAGTGWPNEKLF
v_gene: TRBV5-1; j_gene: TRBJ2-7; CDR3aa: ASSRGGQGKGSSYEQY
v_gene: TRBV6-5; j_gene: TRBJ2-7; CDR3aa: ASSHDRVRYEQY
v_gene: TRBV29-1; j_gene: TRBJ1-1; CDR3aa: SVGNSGLLNTEAF